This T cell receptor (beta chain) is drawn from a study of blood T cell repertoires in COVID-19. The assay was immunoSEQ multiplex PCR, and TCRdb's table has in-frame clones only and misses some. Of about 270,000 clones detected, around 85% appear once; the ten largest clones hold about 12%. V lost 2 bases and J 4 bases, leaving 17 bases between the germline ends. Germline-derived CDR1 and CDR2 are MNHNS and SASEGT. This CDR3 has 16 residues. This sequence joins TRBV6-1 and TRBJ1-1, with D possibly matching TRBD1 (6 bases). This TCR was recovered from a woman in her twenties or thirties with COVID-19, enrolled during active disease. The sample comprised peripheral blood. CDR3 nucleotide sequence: TGTGCCAGCAGTGAATTAACTCCAGGGGCAGGCACTGAAGCTTTCTTT. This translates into CASSELTPGAGTEAFF.